This is a list of T cell receptor beta chains from one sample in a study of identical twins. MiXCR, applied by TCRdb to the 5' RACE reads, yields one record per CDR3 protein. This sample has roughly 570,000 distinct CDR3 sequences, with 9% to 10% found just once. These records were also assigned to another study, of yellow fever vaccine responses in identical twins.

Sequenced: PBMCs. The receptors come from a woman aged 18 to 35 in good health. CDR3s include the opening cysteine and the closing phenylalanine or tryptophan. A D gene is named only where the DNA matches it firmly. Clone size is not always given. Where it is, it says once, few, many or a class for expanded clones.

d_call	clone_size	v_call	j_call	cdr3_aa	cdr3_nt
TRBD1	NA	TRBV18	TRBJ2-7	CASSPPRGQGAGEQYF	TGTGCCAGCTCACCACCGAGAGGACAGGGGGCAGGAGAGCAGTACTTC
TRBD2	NA	TRBV13	TRBJ2-7	CASSLGRTSGGYIPPYEQYF	TGTGCCAGCAGCTTAGGTCGGACTAGCGGGGGCTACATACCGCCCTACGAGCAGTACTTC
NA	few	TRBV3-1	TRBJ2-5	CASSTHAGVQETQYF	TGTGCCAGCAGCACGCACGCAGGGGTTCAAGAGACCCAGTACTTC
NA	many	TRBV29-1	TRBJ2-7	CSVEDAKAGRRYEQYF	TGCAGCGTTGAAGACGCAAAGGCTGGGAGGCGATACGAGCAGTACTTC
NA	NA	TRBV20-1	TRBJ2-7	CSAPHHGNEPHEQYF	TGCAGTGCCCCCCACCACGGGAATGAACCCCACGAGCAGTACTTC
TRBD1	many	TRBV24-1	TRBJ2-3	CATSRQGGTDTQYF	TGTGCCACCAGTCGACAGGGAGGCACAGATACGCAGTATTTT
NA	NA	TRBV19	TRBJ1-6	CASSDRKNSPLHF	TGTGCCAGTAGTGACAGAAAAAATTCACCCCTCCACTTT
NA	many	TRBV20-1	TRBJ1-2	CSAPIGGTNNYGYTF	TGCAGTGCTCCAATTGGGGGGACCAATAACTATGGCTACACCTTC
NA	few	TRBV29-1	TRBJ2-1	CSVAGAEQFF	TGCAGCGTTGCGGGTGCTGAGCAGTTCTTC
TRBD2	few	TRBV20-1	TRBJ2-1	CSARDFQLAVNEQFF	TGCAGTGCTAGAGATTTCCAACTAGCGGTGAATGAGCAGTTCTTC
NA	many	TRBV5-1	TRBJ2-1	CASSLGRVSYNEQFF	TGCGCCAGCAGCTTGGGGAGGGTCTCCTACAATGAGCAGTTCTTC
TRBD2	few	TRBV20-1	TRBJ2-6	CSARDRGLAGGRGANVLTF	TGCAGTGCTAGGGACAGGGGACTAGCGGGGGGTAGGGGGGCCAACGTCCTGACTTTC
TRBD2	many	TRBV20-1	TRBJ2-3	CSARDHAGFGSRGLAF	TGCAGTGCTAGAGATCACGCGGGTTTTGGTAGCCGCGGACTAGCCTTT
TRBD1	many	TRBV5-1	TRBJ2-7	CASSTGQGVYEQYF	TGCGCCAGCAGCACCGGACAGGGTGTCTACGAGCAGTACTTC